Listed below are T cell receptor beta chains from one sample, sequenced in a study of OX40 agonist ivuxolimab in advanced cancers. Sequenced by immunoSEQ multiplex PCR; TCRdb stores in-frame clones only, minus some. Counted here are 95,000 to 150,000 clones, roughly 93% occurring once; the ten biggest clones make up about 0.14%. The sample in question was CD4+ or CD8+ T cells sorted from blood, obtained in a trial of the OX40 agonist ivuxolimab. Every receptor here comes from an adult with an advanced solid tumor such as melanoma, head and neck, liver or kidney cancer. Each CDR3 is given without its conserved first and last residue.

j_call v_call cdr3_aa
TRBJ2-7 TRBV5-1 ASSLQGALNEQY
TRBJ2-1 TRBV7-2 ASSLAGGRRNEQF
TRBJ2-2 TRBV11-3 ASSPSGGAGGELF
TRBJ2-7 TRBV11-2 ASSLLANSYEQY
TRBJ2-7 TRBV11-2 ASSSKWGQSYEQY
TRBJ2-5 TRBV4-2 ASSQELQGGSKTQY
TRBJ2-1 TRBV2 ASSEEASGGAEQF
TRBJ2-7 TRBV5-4 ASSTPWTSGTYEQY
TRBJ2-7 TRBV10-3 AINAPPSYEQY
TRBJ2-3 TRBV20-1 SASGPGY
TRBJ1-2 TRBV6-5 ATTTGRVNYGYT
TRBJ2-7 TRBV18 ASSTRTNPFSPSYEQY
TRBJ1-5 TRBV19 ASSSSGVNQPQH
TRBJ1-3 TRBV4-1 ASSQPALSGNTIY
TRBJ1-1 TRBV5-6 ASSLDINTEAF
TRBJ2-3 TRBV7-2 ASSFLLNSGGANTQY
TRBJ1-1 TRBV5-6 ASRVLVGNTEAF
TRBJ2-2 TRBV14 ASSPGTSGGVNTGELF
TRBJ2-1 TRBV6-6 AIALAGNYNEQF
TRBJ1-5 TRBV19 ATRYLGYSNQPQH